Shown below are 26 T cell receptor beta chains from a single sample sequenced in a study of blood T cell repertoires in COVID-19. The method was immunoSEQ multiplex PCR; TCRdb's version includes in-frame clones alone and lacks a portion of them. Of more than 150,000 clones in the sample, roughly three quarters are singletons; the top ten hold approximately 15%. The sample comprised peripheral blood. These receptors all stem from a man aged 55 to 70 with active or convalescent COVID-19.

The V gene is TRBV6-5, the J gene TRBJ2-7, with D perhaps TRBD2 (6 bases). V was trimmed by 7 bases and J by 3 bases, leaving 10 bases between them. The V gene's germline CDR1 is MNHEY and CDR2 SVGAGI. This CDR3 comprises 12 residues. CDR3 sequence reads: CASMRGGYEQYF. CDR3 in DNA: TGTGCCAGCATGCGGGGAGGCTACGAGCAGTACTTC.

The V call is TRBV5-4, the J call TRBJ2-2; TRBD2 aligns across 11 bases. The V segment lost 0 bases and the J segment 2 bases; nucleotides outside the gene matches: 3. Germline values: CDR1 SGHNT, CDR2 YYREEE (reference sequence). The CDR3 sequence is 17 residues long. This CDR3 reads CASSLGGLAGNTGELFF. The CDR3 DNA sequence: TGTGCCAGCAGCTTGGGCGGACTAGCGGGTAACACCGGGGAGCTGTTTTTT.

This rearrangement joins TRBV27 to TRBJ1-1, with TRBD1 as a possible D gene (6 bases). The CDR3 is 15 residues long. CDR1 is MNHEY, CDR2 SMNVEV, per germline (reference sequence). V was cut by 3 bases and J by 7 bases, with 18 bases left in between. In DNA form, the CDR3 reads TGTGCCAGCAGTTTCAAGGGCCCACGGGACAATGAAGCTTTCTTT. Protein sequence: CASSFKGPRDNEAFF.

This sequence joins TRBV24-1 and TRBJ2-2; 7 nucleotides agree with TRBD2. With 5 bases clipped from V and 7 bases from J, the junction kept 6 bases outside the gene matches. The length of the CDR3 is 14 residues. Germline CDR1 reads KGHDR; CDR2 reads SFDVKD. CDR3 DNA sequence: TGTGCCACCAGTGTCACGTCGGGGGGCGGGGAGCTGTTTTTT. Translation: CATSVTSGGGELFF.

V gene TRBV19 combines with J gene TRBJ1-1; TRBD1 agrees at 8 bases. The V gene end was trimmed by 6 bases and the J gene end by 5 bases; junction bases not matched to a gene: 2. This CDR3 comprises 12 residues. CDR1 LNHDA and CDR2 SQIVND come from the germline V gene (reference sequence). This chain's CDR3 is CASRTGGTEAFF. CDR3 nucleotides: TGTGCCAGTAGAACAGGGGGTACTGAAGCTTTCTTT.

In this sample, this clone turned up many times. The CDR3 DNA is TGTGCCAGCAGTTTAACCCCGACTAGCGGGGGATACTACACCGGGGAGCTGTTTTTT. Amino acid sequence: CASSLTPTSGGYYTGELFF. The J gene is TRBJ2-2, the V gene TRBV27; 12 bases are shared with TRBD2. V lost 2 bases, J lost 3 bases, and 10 bases stayed unmatched. CDR1 and CDR2 from the germline V gene are MNHEY and SMNVEV (reference sequence). The CDR3 totals 19 residues.

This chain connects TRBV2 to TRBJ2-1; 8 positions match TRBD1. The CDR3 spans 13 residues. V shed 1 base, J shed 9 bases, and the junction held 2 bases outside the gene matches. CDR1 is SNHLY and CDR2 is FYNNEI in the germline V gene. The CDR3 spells CASSEGRGREQFF. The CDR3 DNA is TGTGCCAGCAGTGAAGGCAGGGGGCGTGAGCAGTTCTTC.

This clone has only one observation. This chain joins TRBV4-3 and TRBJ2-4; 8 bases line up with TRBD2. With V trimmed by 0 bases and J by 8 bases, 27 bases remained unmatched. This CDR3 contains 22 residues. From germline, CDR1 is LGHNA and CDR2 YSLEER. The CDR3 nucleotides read TGCGCCAGCAGCCAAGAAAGGGGCATATCGAGCGGGAGTGTTCCCAGATACGACATTCAGTACTTC. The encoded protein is CASSQERGISSGSVPRYDIQYF.

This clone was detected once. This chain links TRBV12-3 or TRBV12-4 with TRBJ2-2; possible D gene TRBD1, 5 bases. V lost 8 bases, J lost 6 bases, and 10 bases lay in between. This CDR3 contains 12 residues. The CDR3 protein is CASAAGSGELFF. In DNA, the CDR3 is TGTGCCAGCGCTGCAGGGTCCGGGGAGCTGTTTTTT.

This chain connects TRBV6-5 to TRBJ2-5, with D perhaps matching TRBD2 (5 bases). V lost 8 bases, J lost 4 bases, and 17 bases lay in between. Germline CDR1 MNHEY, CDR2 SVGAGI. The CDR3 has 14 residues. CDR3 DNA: TGTGCCAGCCCTCCCGCTCGACTATCAGAGACCCAGTACTTC. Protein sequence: CASPPARLSETQYF.

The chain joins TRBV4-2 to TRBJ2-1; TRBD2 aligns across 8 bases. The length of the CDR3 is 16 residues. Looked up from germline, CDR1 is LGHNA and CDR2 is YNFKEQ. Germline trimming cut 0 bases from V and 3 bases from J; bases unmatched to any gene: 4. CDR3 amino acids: CASSQDGREDYNEQFF. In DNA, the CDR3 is TGTGCCAGCAGCCAAGACGGGAGGGAGGACTACAATGAGCAGTTCTTC.

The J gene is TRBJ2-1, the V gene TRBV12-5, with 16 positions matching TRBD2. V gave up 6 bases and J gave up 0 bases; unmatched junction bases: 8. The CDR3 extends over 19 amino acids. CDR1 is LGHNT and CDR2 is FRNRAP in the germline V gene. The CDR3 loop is CASGPGLAGGSGSYNEQFF. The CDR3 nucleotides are TGTGCTAGTGGACCGGGACTAGCGGGAGGGTCGGGCTCCTACAATGAGCAGTTCTTC. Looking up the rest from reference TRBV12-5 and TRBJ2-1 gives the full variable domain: DARVTQTPRHKVTEMGQEVTMRCQPILGHNTVFWYRQTMMQGLELLAYFRNRAPLDDSGMPKDRFSAEMPDATLATLKIQPSEPRDSAVYFCASGPGLAGGSGSYNEQFFGPGTRLTVL.

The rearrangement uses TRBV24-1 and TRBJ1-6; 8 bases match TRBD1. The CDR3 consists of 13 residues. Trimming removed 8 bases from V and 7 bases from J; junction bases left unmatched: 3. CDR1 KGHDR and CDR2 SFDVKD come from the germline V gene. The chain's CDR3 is CATKTGANSPLHF. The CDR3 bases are TGTGCCACCAAGACAGGGGCCAATTCACCCCTCCACTTT.

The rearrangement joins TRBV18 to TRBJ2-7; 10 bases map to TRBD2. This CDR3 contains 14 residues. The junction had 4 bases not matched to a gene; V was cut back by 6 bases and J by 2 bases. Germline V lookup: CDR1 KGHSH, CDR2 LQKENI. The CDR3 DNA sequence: TGTGCCAGCTCCAAGCGGGAGGGCCCCTACGAGCAGTACTTC. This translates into CASSKREGPYEQYF.

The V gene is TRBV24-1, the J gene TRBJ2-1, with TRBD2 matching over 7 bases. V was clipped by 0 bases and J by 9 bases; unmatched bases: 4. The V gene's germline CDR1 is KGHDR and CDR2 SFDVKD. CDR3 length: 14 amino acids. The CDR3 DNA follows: TGTGCCACCAGTGATTTGACCAGCGGGACTGAGCAGTTCTTC. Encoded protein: CATSDLTSGTEQFF.

The CDR3 loop is CASSSSTGVLAYGYTF. As DNA, the CDR3 is TGTGCCAGTAGTTCCTCCACAGGGGTGCTGGCCTATGGCTACACCTTC. The rearrangement links TRBV19 to TRBJ1-2; 7 positions agree with TRBD1. The CDR3 extends over 16 amino acids. From germline, CDR1 is LNHDA and CDR2 SQIVND (reference sequence). V lost 5 bases, J lost 4 bases, and 13 bases stayed unmatched.

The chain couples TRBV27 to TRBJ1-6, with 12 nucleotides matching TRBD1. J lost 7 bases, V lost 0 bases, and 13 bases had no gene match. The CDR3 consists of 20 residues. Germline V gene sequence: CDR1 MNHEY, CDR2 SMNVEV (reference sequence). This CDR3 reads CASSLSNIWGTGGPNSPLHF. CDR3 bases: TGTGCCAGCAGTTTATCTAACATATGGGGGACAGGGGGCCCAAATTCACCCCTCCACTTT.

This CDR3 is CASSAERGNEQFF. The CDR3, as DNA: TGTGCCAGCAGTGCCGAGAGAGGAAATGAGCAGTTCTTC. J is TRBJ2-1 and V is TRBV6-4, with no clear D. CDR3 length equals 13 residues. Germline assignment: CDR1 MRHNA and CDR2 SNTAGT. With 4 bases removed from V and 7 bases from J, the gap between germline ends came to 11 bases.

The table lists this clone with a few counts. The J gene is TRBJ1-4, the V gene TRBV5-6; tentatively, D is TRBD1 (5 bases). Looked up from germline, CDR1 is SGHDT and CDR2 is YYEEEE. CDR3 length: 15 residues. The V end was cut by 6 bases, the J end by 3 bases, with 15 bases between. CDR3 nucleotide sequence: TGTGCCAGCATCCAGTGGGGCCAAGCTAATGAAAAACTGTTTTTT. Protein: CASIQWGQANEKLFF. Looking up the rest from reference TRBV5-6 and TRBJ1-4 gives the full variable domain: DAGVTQSPTHLIKTRGQQVTLRCSPKSGHDTVSWYQQALGQGPQFIFQYYEEEERQRGNFPDRFSGHQFPNYSSELNVNALLLGDSALYLCASIQWGQANEKLFFGSGTQLSVL.

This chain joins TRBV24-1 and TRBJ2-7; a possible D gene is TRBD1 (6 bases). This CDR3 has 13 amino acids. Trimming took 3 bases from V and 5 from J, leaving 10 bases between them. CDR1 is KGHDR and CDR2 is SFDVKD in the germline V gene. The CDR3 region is CATSDPNRDEQYF. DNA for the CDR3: TGTGCCACCAGTGATCCCAACAGGGACGAGCAGTACTTC.

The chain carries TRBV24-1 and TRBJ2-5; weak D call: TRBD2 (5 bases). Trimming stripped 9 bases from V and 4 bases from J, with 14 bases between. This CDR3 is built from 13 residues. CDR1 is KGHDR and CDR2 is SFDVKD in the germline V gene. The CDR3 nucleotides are TGTGCCACCGCAGCAGTGGGAGTAGAGACCCAGTACTTC. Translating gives CATAAVGVETQYF.

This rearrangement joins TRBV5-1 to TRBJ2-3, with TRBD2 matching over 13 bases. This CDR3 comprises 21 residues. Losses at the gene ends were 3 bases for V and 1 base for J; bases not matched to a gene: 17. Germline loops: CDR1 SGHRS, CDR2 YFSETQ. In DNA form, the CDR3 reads TGCGCCAGCAGCTCCGGGCGACTAGCGGGAGGCCTCAACGGGGGCACAGATACGCAGTATTTT. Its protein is CASSSGRLAGGLNGGTDTQYF.

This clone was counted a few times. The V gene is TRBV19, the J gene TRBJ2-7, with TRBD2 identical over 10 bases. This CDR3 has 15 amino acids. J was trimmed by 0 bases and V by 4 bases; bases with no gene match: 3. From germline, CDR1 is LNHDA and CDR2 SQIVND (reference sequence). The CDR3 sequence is CASSTGLADSYEQYF. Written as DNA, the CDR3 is TGTGCCAGTAGTACAGGACTAGCGGACTCCTACGAGCAGTACTTC.

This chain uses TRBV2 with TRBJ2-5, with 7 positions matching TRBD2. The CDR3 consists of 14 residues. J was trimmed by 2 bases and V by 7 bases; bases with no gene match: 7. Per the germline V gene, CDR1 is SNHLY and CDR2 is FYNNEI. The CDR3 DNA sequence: TGTGCCAGCAAGGGAGGGCGGGCACAAGAGACCCAGTACTTC. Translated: CASKGGRAQETQYF.

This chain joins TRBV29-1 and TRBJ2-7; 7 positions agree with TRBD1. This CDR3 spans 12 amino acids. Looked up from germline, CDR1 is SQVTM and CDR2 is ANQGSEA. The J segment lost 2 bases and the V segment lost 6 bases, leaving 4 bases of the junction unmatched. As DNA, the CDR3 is TGCAGCGTAGGGGGCAGCACCTACGAGCAGTACTTC. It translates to CSVGGSTYEQYF.

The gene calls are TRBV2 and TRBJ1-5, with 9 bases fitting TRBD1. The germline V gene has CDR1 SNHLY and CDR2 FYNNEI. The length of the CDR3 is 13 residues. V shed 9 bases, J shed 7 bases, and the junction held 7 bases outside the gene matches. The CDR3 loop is CASLRDRVQPQHF. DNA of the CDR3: TGTGCCAGTCTCCGGGACAGGGTCCAGCCCCAGCATTTT. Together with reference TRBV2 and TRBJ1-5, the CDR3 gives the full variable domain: EPEVTQTPSHQVTQMGQEVILRCVPISNHLYFYWYRQILGQKVEFLVSFYNNEISEKSEIFDDQFSVERPDGSNFTLKIRSTKLEDSAMYFCASLRDRVQPQHFGDGTRLSIL.